The 10 T cell receptor beta chains below all came from one sample that was sequenced in a study of CD8 T cells in Susac syndrome. After extraction with the RNeasy kit, 0.5 to 1 ug of the RNA was reverse transcribed using random hexamers. From the immunoSEQ multiplex PCR reads, TCRdb called clonotypes with MiXCR, one entry per CDR3 protein. This table holds 250,000 to 300,000 distinct CDR3 sequences, around 89% found once. Sequencing input: CD8+ T cells from PBMCs. The receptors were sampled from a human donor with multiple sclerosis.

V gene TRBV2 combines with J gene TRBJ2-1; possibly TRBD1 for D (6 bases). V dropped 8 bases and J dropped 0 bases, with 14 bases sitting between them. CDR1 and CDR2 (germline): SNHLY, FYNNEI. CDR3 length: 15 amino acids. Written as DNA, the CDR3 is TGTGCCAGCGTCAGCACAGGGAGCTCCTACAATGAGCAGTTCTTC. It translates to CASVSTGSSYNEQFF.

The V and J genes are TRBV6-2 or TRBV6-3 and TRBJ1-2; D unclear. Germline V lookup: CDR1 MNHEY, CDR2 SVGEGT. This CDR3 is 13 amino acids long. The germline V and J ends were trimmed by 2 bases and 1 base, with 5 bases remaining between them. The CDR3 loop is CASSYGVNYGYTF. CDR3 in DNA: TGTGCCAGCAGTTACGGGGTTAACTATGGCTACACCTTC.

This sequence joins TRBV7-2 and TRBJ2-5, with 9 bases matching TRBD2. V lost 3 bases, J lost 5 bases, and 13 bases stayed unmatched. Germline CDR1 reads SGHTA; CDR2 reads FQGNSA. The CDR3 spans 17 residues. The CDR3 region has the DNA TGTGCCAGCAGCTTTCCTAGCGGGGCCATATTGGGGGAGACCCAGTACTTC. Residues: CASSFPSGAILGETQYF.

The chain combines TRBV3-1 with TRBJ1-2; tentative D call: TRBD1 (5 bases). Germline assignment: CDR1 LGHDT and CDR2 YNNKEL (reference sequence). The CDR3 has 15 amino acids. The V gene lost 1 base and the J gene lost 4 bases, with 13 bases spanning the gap. This CDR3 reads CASSQVLGRTYGYTF. CDR3 DNA: TGTGCCAGCAGCCAAGTTTTGGGACGGACCTATGGCTACACCTTC.

This sequence joins TRBV2 and TRBJ2-7, with D possibly being TRBD2 (5 bases). Trimming pared 4 bases from V and 0 bases from J, leaving 10 bases between. This CDR3 is built from 14 residues. The germline V gene encodes CDR1 SNHLY and CDR2 FYNNEI. CDR3 sequence reads: CASSAGESSYEQYF. Written as DNA, the CDR3 is TGTGCCAGCAGTGCCGGGGAAAGCTCCTACGAGCAGTACTTC.

This clonotype was picked up one time. The V gene is TRBV28, the J gene TRBJ2-7; 8 bases agree with TRBD1. CDR3 length: 16 amino acids. V shed 6 bases, J shed 3 bases, and the junction held 13 bases outside the gene matches. Germline lookup yields CDR1 MDHEN and CDR2 SYDVKM. The CDR3, as DNA: TGTGCCAGCAGCCACCCTGGACAGGGAGATGGCTACGAGCAGTACTTC. This translates into CASSHPGQGDGYEQYF. Complete variable domain (other parts from reference TRBV28 and TRBJ2-7): DVKVTQSSRYLVKRTGEKVFLECVQDMDHENMFWYRQDPGLGLRLIYFSYDVKMKEKGDIPEGYSVSREKKERFSLILESASTNQTSMYLCASSHPGQGDGYEQYFGPGTRLTVT.

Here the CDR3 DNA reads TGTGCCAGCAGTCCGACGCACCCGGTCATCTCACCCCTCCACTTT. This codes for CASSPTHPVISPLHF. The V call is TRBV27, the J call TRBJ1-6; no clear D. The CDR3 contains 15 residues. Germline CDR1 reads MNHEY; CDR2 reads SMNVEV (reference sequence). V lost 5 bases and J lost 10, with 18 bases in between.

V usage is TRBV12-3 or TRBV12-4 and J usage is TRBJ2-3; TRBD2 matches 10 bases. The CDR3 is made up of 15 amino acids. V was pared by 5 bases and J by 2 bases, with 4 bases of the junction left unmatched. This CDR3 is CASSHGLAVTDTQYF. For the CDR3, the DNA is TGTGCCAGCAGTCATGGACTAGCGGTCACAGATACGCAGTATTTT.

CDR3 bases: TGCAGTGCCCGAGAGACTAGCGGGAGACGCGAGCAGTACTTC. This sequence encodes CSARETSGRREQYF. The gene calls are TRBV20-1 and TRBJ2-7, with TRBD2 identical over 12 bases. The CDR3 covers 14 residues. Germline V lookup: CDR1 DFQATT, CDR2 SNEGSKA (reference sequence). Losses at the gene ends were 6 bases for V and 6 bases for J; bases not matched to a gene: 9.

The genes are TRBV5-6 and TRBJ2-4, with 8 positions matching TRBD2. Trimming took 4 bases from V and 0 from J; bases not matched to a gene: 9. Germline CDR1 SGHDT, CDR2 YYEEEE. The CDR3 totals 17 residues. The CDR3 DNA follows: TGTGCCAGCAGCGGGCCGCGGGGGGCACTAGCCAAAAACATTCAGTACTTC. As protein: CASSGPRGALAKNIQYF.